One and the same sample provided the 27 T cell receptor beta chains below, sequenced in a study of blood T cells in healthy people across ages. Together with a sample-barcoded 5' primer, a J-beta primer mix was included in a second PCR lasting roughly 6 to 12 cycles. Each CDR3 protein is one row after TCRdb ran MiXCR on the 5' RACE reads. The sample lists hundreds of thousands of distinct CDR3 sequences; 21% were seen once. Sequenced material: blood. The source is a man in his 70s in good health.

In this sample, this clonotype turned up many times. The rearrangement links TRBV7-6 to TRBJ2-5; 14 nucleotides align to TRBD2. Trimming at V came to 3 bases and at J to 5 bases, leaving 8 bases not matched to a gene. Germline assignment: CDR1 SGHVS and CDR2 FNYEAQ. The CDR3 length is 17 residues. CDR3 loop: CASSLRTSGRSGETQYF. The CDR3 DNA follows: TGTGCCAGCAGCTTGCGGACTAGCGGGAGGTCTGGGGAGACCCAGTACTTC.

In this sample, this clonotype turned up a few times. This chain uses TRBV12-3 or TRBV12-4 with TRBJ2-3, with D uncertain. V was clipped by 6 bases and J by 2 bases, with 9 bases between them. This CDR3 contains 13 residues. The CDR3 reads CASSSHNTDTQYF. The CDR3 coding sequence is TGTGCCAGCAGCTCGCACAACACAGATACGCAGTATTTT.

V is TRBV7-2 and J is TRBJ2-1; 7 bases match TRBD1. This CDR3 region has 18 residues. Germline V lookup: CDR1 SGHTA, CDR2 FQGNSA. After removal of 0 bases from V and 3 bases from J, the junction contained 11 bases not matched to a gene. The CDR3 region is CASSLAVGTVVGYNEQFF. CDR3 nucleotide sequence: TGTGCCAGCAGCTTAGCGGTCGGGACAGTTGTGGGCTACAATGAGCAGTTCTTC.

The rearrangement uses TRBV4-3 and TRBJ2-4, with D hard to call. V shed 4 bases and J shed 3 bases, with 13 bases lying between them. Germline values: CDR1 LGHNA, CDR2 YSLEER. The CDR3 has 15 amino acids. CDR3 DNA sequence: TGCGCCAGCAGCCCGACTGTCCTCCTCAAAAACATTCAGTACTTC. The encoded protein is CASSPTVLLKNIQYF.

This clonotype showed up just a few times. This chain links TRBV3-1 with TRBJ2-7, with D unclear. This CDR3 contains 15 residues. V was trimmed by 0 bases and J by 3 bases, leaving 12 bases between them. The germline V gene has CDR1 LGHDT and CDR2 YNNKEL (reference sequence). CDR3 in DNA: TGTGCCAGCAGCCAAGATCGGGCAGGAATCTACGAGCAGTACTTC. Residues: CASSQDRAGIYEQYF.

The chain is built from TRBV5-1 and TRBJ2-1, with unresolved D. This CDR3 has 14 residues. Trimming cost V 6 bases and J 0 bases, with 10 bases left between them. Germline loops: CDR1 SGHRS, CDR2 YFSETQ. The DNA of the CDR3 is TGCGCCAGCACCCAGGCTAACTCCTACAATGAGCAGTTCTTC. This encodes CASTQANSYNEQFF.

The chain couples TRBV18 to TRBJ2-3; D assignment may be TRBD1 or TRBD2 (5 bases each). Trimming removed 4 bases from V and 7 bases from J, with 15 bases in between. This CDR3 has 14 amino acids. Germline assignment: CDR1 KGHSH and CDR2 LQKENI. The CDR3 bases are TGTGCCAGCTCACTGTCCCGGGACGTGAATACGCAGTATTTT. Its protein product is CASSLSRDVNTQYF.

The chain joins TRBV12-3 or TRBV12-4 to TRBJ1-2; TRBD1 matches at 7 bases. The CDR3 spans 14 residues. The V segment lost 4 bases and the J segment 8 bases; nucleotides outside the gene matches: 10. In DNA, the CDR3 is TGTGCCAGCAGTTGGCCAGGGGGAGTGTACGGCTACACCTTC. It encodes CASSWPGGVYGYTF.

This clonotype appeared a few times. V gene TRBV15 combines with J gene TRBJ1-5; weak D call: TRBD1 (5 bases). Germline V gives CDR1 LNHNV, CDR2 YYDKDF (reference sequence). With 0 bases removed from V and 7 bases from J, the gap between germline ends came to 19 bases. This CDR3 contains 17 residues. Here the CDR3 DNA reads TGTGCCACCAGCAGAGATTTCGGGGGTCCTGTTATACAGCCCCAGCATTTT. It codes for CATSRDFGGPVIQPQHF.

The sample holds many counts of this clonotype. The gene calls are TRBV3-1 and TRBJ2-7; D is unresolved. The CDR3 extends over 13 amino acids. Germline V gene sequence: CDR1 LGHDT, CDR2 YNNKEL (reference sequence). Trimming removed 4 bases at V and 3 bases at J, with 10 bases between. The CDR3 here is CASSLRTNYEQYF. The DNA for the CDR3 is TGTGCCAGCAGCCTGCGGACCAACTACGAGCAGTACTTC.

This rearrangement joins TRBV28 to TRBJ2-5; TRBD1 matches 10 bases. Matching the DNA end better, TRBJ2-1 makes the J call doubtful. Germline V CDR1 and CDR2: MDHEN, SYDVKM. The CDR3 totals 16 residues. The CDR3 DNA is TGTGCCAGCAGTTTCGAGACAGGGGGCGCGAGAAATGAGCAGTTCTTC. It translates to CASSFETGGARNEQFF.

V usage is TRBV29-1 and J usage is TRBJ1-1; D might be TRBD1 (5 bases). The CDR3 is 14 amino acids. Looked up from germline, CDR1 is SQVTM and CDR2 is ANQGSEA. V lost 1 base, J lost 0 bases, and 9 bases lay in between. The CDR3 region is CSVEVGTLNTEAFF. CDR3 bases: TGCAGCGTTGAAGTCGGGACCTTGAACACTGAAGCTTTCTTT.

The rearrangement uses TRBV11-3 and TRBJ2-5; TRBD2 matches at 13 bases. Near its end, the DNA agrees better with TRBJ2-1, so the J call may be wrong. The CDR3 totals 16 residues. From germline, CDR1 is SGHNT and CDR2 YENEEA. In DNA, the CDR3 is TGTGCCAGCAGCTTTCCCGGGACTAGCGGGACTAATGAGCAGTTCTTC. Protein product: CASSFPGTSGTNEQFF.

J is TRBJ2-2 and V is TRBV20-1; 7 nucleotides agree with TRBD1. Germline V CDR1 and CDR2: DFQATT, SNEGSKA (reference sequence). V lost 7 bases, J lost 5 bases, and 4 bases stayed unmatched. The CDR3 extends over 12 amino acids. CDR3 sequence: CSVGGGTGELFF. DNA for the CDR3: TGCAGTGTAGGGGGCGGGACCGGGGAGCTGTTTTTT.

V and J are TRBV27 and TRBJ1-5; a possible D gene is TRBD1 (6 bases). The germline V gene has CDR1 MNHEY and CDR2 SMNVEV (reference sequence). The CDR3 is 14 amino acids. V lost 2 bases, J lost 3 bases, and 8 bases lay in between. The CDR3 sequence is CASSLRGYNQPQHF. CDR3 DNA sequence: TGTGCCAGCAGTTTAAGGGGGTACAATCAGCCCCAGCATTTT.

A few counts support this clonotype. This chain connects TRBV20-1 to TRBJ2-4; 7 nucleotides agree with TRBD1. The V segment lost 6 bases and the J segment 3 bases; nucleotides outside the gene matches: 17. Per germline, CDR1 DFQATT and CDR2 SNEGSKA (reference sequence). CDR3 length: 17 amino acids. The CDR3 DNA reads as TGCAGTGCGACGCATAAAGACAGGGCCCGGGACAAAAACATTCAGTACTTC. It yields the protein CSATHKDRARDKNIQYF.

The rearrangement uses TRBV6-6 and TRBJ1-1; D unclear. CDR3 length: 14 amino acids. Trimming stripped 8 bases from V and 0 bases from J, with 13 bases between. Germline CDR1 MNHNY, CDR2 SVGAGI (reference sequence). As DNA, the CDR3 is TGTGCCAGCTTACCGGGCACCGTGAACACTGAAGCTTTCTTT. Translation gives CASLPGTVNTEAFF.

The chain is built from TRBV9 and TRBJ2-2; D gene uncertain. V shed 3 bases and J shed 5 bases, with 11 bases lying between them. The germline V gene encodes CDR1 SGDLS and CDR2 YYNGEE. CDR3 length: 14 residues. The CDR3 DNA follows: TGTGCCAGCAGCGCCGTCTTGGGGACCGGGGAGCTGTTTTTT. Translation: CASSAVLGTGELFF.

J is TRBJ2-2 and V is TRBV10-3; a possible D gene is TRBD1 (5 bases). This CDR3 spans 14 amino acids. Trimming took 10 bases from V and 2 from J, leaving 14 bases between them. Germline loops: CDR1 ENHRY, CDR2 SYGVKD. DNA for the CDR3: TGTGCCACCAAGGGGAACACCAACACCGGGGAGCTGTTTTTT. This gives the protein CATKGNTNTGELFF.

The chain recombines TRBV3-1 with TRBJ2-2; tentative D call: TRBD1 (5 bases). Trimming left V 0 bases short and J 4 bases short, with 12 bases between. The CDR3 runs to 16 residues. The V gene's germline CDR1 is LGHDT and CDR2 YNNKEL (reference sequence). CDR3 nucleotide sequence: TGTGCCAGCAGCCAAGAATGGGGCACTGTCACCGGGGAGCTGTTTTTT. Translation: CASSQEWGTVTGELFF. Full variable domain (missing parts from reference TRBV3-1 and TRBJ2-2): DTAVSQTPKYLVTQMGNDKSIKCEQNLGHDTMYWYKQDSKKFLKIMFSYNNKELIINETVPNRFSPKSPDKAHLNLHINSLELGDSAVYFCASSQEWGTVTGELFFGEGSRLTVL.

With regard to this clonotype: At one end, the junction sequence differs from germline, possibly due to a read error. The chain is built from TRBV12-3 or TRBV12-4 and TRBJ2-3, with TRBD2 as a possible D gene (5 bases). The CDR3 is 16 residues long. CDR3 sequence reads: CASSLALKGGTDAQYF. The DNA of the CDR3 is TGTGCCAGCAGTTTAGCCTTGAAAGGAGGAACAGATGCGCAGTATTTT.

This clonotype was observed many times. V is TRBV7-9 and J is TRBJ2-7; unclear D gene. The CDR3 has 14 amino acids. Germline V gene data show CDR1 as SEHNR and CDR2 as FQNEAQ (reference sequence). V lost 2 bases to trimming and J lost 2 bases, with 10 bases between them. The CDR3 DNA reads as TGTGCCAGCAGCTTAAGCCTGACAACCTACGAGCAGTACTTC. It is translated as CASSLSLTTYEQYF.

This clonotype showed up just a few times. The germline gene is not matched at one end of the junction; a read error may be the cause. The genes are TRBV12-3 or TRBV12-4 and TRBJ2-1; 8 nucleotides match TRBD1. The CDR3 loop spans 15 amino acids. This CDR3 is CASSKSAGGRETRYF. The CDR3 DNA sequence: TGTGCCAGCAGTAAGTCGGCAGGGGGCCGAGAGACCCGGTACTTC.

The chain has TRBV6-5 and TRBJ1-2, with D maybe TRBD1 (6 bases). Germline V gene data show CDR1 as MNHEY and CDR2 as SVGAGI. CDR3 length: 13 residues. Trimming took 2 bases from V and 4 from J, leaving 8 bases between them. The CDR3 sequence: CASSYPGAYGYTF. CDR3 DNA: TGTGCCAGCAGTTACCCGGGGGCCTATGGCTACACCTTC.

This clonotype was counted between two and nine times. The chain carries TRBV20-1 and TRBJ2-1, with 11 bases aligning to TRBD1. Looked up from germline, CDR1 is DFQATT and CDR2 is SNEGSKA (reference sequence). Trimming cost V 3 bases and J 7 bases; bases outside gene matches: 11. The CDR3 consists of 16 residues. The DNA of the CDR3 is TGCAGTGCTAGTCAGCCGGGACAGGGGGTCTTGAATGAGCAGTTCTTC. Its protein is CSASQPGQGVLNEQFF.

This clonotype was detected ten times or more. The rearrangement links TRBV9 to TRBJ2-7; D is perhaps TRBD2 (5 bases). This CDR3 has 14 amino acids. CDR1 is SGDLS and CDR2 is YYNGEE in the germline V gene. V was cut by 0 bases and J by 3 bases, with 10 bases left in between. DNA for the CDR3: TGTGCCAGCAGCGTAGGCGGGCAAGGCTACGAGCAGTACTTC. Translated, it gives CASSVGGQGYEQYF.

The rearrangement links TRBV3-1 to TRBJ2-5; 7 nucleotides line up with TRBD2. CDR1 is LGHDT and CDR2 is YNNKEL in the germline V gene (reference sequence). The V segment lost 1 base and the J segment 3 bases; nucleotides outside the gene matches: 5. The CDR3 is made up of 15 amino acids. The CDR3 nucleotides read TGTGCCAGCAGCCAAGTTTCTAGCGGTAAAGAGACCCAGTACTTC. Protein product: CASSQVSSGKETQYF.